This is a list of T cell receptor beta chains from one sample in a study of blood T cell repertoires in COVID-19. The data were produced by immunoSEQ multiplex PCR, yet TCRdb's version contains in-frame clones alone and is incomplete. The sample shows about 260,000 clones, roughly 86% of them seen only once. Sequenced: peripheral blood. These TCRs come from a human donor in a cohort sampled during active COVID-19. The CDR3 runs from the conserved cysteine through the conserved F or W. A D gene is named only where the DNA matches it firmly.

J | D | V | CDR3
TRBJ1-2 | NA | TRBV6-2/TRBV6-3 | CASSYSQGIGYTF
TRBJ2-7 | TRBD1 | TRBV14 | CASSHDRGFSYEQYF
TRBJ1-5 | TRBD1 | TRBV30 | CAWRGTGGNQPQHF
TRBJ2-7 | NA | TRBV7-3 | CASSLTLPNFDYEQYF
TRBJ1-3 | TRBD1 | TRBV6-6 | CASSSGTGRGNTIYF
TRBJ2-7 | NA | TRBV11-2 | CASGFGGSGFEQYF
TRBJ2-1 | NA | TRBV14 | CASSQQTFNEQFF
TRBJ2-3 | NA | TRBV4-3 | CASSHDSLFRTDTQYF
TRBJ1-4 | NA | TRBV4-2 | CASSQERQAYNEKLFF
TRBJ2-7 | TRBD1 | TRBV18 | CASSPTPGQQSYEQYF
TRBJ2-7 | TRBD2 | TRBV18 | CASSPGGDEQYF
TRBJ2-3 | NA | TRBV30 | CAWRLADTQYF
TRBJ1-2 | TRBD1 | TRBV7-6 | CASSLQRGLLGGYTF
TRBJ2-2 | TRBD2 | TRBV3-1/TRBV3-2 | CASSQGGGTGELFF
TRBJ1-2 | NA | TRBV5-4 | CASSSPRDGYTF
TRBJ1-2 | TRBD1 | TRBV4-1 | CASSQPHPGQRNYGYTF
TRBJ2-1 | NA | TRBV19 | CASSIGRRTDEQFF
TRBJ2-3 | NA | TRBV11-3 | CASSLVAGSVDTQYF
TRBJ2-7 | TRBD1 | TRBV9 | CASSLGQGRGEQYF
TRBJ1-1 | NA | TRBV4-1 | CASSQRTQRRLGGAFF
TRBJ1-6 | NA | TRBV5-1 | CASSFSGHGYSYNSPLHF
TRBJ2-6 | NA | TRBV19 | CASSIESGSGANVLTF
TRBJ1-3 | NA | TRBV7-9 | CASSLGSGGNTIYF
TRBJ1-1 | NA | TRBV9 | CASSVVSFGEGGTEAFF
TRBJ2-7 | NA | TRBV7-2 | CASSYGRDYEQYF
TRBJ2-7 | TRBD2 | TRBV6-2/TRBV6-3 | CASSSLAGGYYEQYF
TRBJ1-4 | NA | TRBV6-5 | CASSGTGVGEEKLFF
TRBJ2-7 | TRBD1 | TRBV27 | CASSLAQGNVHEQYF
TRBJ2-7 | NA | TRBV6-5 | CASSTDYEQYF
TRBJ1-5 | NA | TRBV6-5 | CASSDTGYQPQHF
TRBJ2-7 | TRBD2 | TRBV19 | CATREGPGGYSYEQYF
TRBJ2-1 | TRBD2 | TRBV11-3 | CASSLGSGGPGEQFF
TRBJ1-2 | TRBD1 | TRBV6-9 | CASSYPNRGWDYGYTF
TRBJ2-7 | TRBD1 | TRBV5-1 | CASSFSGTGAHEQYF
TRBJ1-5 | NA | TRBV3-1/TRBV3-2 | CASSQAGGGQPQHF
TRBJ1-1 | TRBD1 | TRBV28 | CASNIRQGATNTEAFF
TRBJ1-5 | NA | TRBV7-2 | CASRQGTSNQPQHF
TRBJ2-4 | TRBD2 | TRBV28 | CASSPPPLGTSGSINIQYF
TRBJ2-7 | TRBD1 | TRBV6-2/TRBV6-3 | CASRPTGGYEQYF
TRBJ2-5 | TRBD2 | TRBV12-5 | CASGLGLAAPQETQYF
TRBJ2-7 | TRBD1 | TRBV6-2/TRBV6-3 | CASSKTGQGPYEQYF
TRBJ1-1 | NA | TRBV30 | CAWATRTEAFF
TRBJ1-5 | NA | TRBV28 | CASSFVGGNQPQHF
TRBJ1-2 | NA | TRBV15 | CATSRDVIGGPYYGYTF
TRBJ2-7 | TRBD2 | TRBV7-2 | CASSTWDVRGFSYEQYF
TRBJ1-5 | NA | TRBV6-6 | CASQVQDPNQPQHF
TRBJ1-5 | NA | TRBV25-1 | CASSPDGSAGGNQPQHF
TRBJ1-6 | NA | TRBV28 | CASRQAAGDSPLHF
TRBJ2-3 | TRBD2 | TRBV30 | CAWSIIAGVADTQYF
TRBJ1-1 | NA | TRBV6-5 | CASINGPTGLTEAFF
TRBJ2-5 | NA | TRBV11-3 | CASSRGTLSSETQYF
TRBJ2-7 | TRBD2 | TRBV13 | CASSSRAGTSGGLAYEQYF
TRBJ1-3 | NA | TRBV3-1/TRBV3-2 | CASSQTGNTIYF